Ten or more counts support the clone carrying this TCR beta chain. Unique molecular identifiers were affixed to single, distinct cDNA molecules. Via MiXCR, TCRdb re-called the 5' RACE reads, giving one row per CDR3 protein. This sample carries about 71,000 distinct CDR3 sequences, roughly 13% of them seen once, and the ten largest clones take roughly an eighth. This sample was taken from a study of early T cells in non-severe SARS-CoV-2 infection. Background on the study: From unsorted whole blood, bulk RNA was sequenced, and the chains remained unpaired.

The CDR3 sequence is 15 residues long. Germline assignment: CDR1 MNHNY and CDR2 SVGAGI (reference sequence). Trimming took 6 bases from V and 4 from J; bases not matched to a gene: 11. This receptor was taken from an adult who was a healthcare worker with PCR-confirmed SARS-CoV-2 infection or an uninfected control (not recorded which). V is TRBV6-6 and J is TRBJ1-1, with 7 bases fitting TRBD1. Input material: whole blood. The CDR3 sequence: CASRDPTGSGTEAFF. In DNA, the CDR3 is TGTGCCAGCAGGGACCCGACAGGGAGCGGCACTGAAGCTTTCTTT.